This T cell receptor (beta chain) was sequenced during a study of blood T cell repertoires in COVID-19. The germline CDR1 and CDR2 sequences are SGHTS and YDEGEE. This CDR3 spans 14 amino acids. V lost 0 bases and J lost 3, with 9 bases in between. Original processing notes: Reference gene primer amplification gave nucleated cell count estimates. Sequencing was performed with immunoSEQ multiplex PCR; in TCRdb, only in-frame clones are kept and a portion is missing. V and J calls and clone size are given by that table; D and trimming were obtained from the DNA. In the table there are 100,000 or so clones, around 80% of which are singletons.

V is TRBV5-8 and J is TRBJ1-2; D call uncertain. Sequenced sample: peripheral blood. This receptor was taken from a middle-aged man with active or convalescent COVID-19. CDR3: CASSLAGGDYGYTF. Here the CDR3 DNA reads TGTGCCAGCAGCTTGGCCGGCGGTGACTATGGCTACACCTTC.